This T cell receptor (beta chain) was identified during a study of cytomegalovirus exposure and HLA in healthy donors. Study overall: The Caucasian-associated ancestry cluster held about 80% of over 350 genotyped donors.

Amplification used 60 Vbeta primers and 13 Jbeta primers. TCRdb's copy holds only in-frame clones and misses some; the assay was immunoSEQ multiplex PCR. The sample consists of about 130,000 clones, roughly three quarters of them appearing once. A remark on this clone: Antigen unknown.

The trim removed 4 bases at V and 4 bases at J, leaving 7 bases unmatched. This CDR3 spans 17 amino acids. The germline V gene has CDR1 SGHNT and CDR2 YYREEE (reference sequence). The study, taken as a whole, reports: Versus the roughly 670-donor mean, an Asian-associated ancestry cluster reportedly showed fewer N-insertions in a later analysis. Later on, a genetic analysis was performed. It linked a missense variant in DCLRE1C with V- and J-gene trimming of TCR beta.

The chain couples TRBV5-4 to TRBJ2-2; 13 bases line up with TRBD2. The clonotype comes from a woman aged 55-70 years in good health and CMV-seronegative. Sequencing was carried out using PBMCs. The CDR3 reads CASSPGLAGVGTGELFF. DNA of the CDR3: TGTGCCAGCAGCCCTGGACTAGCGGGAGTGGGCACCGGGGAGCTGTTTTTT.